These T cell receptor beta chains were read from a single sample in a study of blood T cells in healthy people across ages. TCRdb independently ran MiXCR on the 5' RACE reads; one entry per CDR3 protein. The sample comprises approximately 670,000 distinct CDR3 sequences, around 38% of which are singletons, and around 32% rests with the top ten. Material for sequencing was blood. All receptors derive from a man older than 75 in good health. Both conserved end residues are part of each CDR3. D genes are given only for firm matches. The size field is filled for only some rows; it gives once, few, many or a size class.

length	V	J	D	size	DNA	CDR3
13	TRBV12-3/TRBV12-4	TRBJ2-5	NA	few	TGTGCCAGCAGTTTAATTGGAAAGGGGACCCAGTACTTC	CASSLIGKGTQYF
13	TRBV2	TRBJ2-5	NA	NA	TGTGCCAGCAGTACGGACATGGAAGGGACCCAGTACTTC	CASSTDMEGTQYF
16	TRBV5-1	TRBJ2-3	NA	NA	TGCGCCAGCAGCTCGGAGGGTCCAGGGGGCACAGATACGCAGTATTTT	CASSSEGPGGTDTQYF
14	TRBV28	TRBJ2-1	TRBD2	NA	TGTGCCAGCAAAGTCGAGCGGGGTCTTAATGAGCAGTTCTTC	CASKVERGLNEQFF
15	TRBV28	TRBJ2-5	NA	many	TGTGCCAGCAGTTTCCCCGCTAGCGACCAAGAGACCCAGTACTTC	CASSFPASDQETQYF
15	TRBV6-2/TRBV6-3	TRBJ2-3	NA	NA	TGTGCCAGCAGCCCTTCACTTTTTAGCACAGATACGCAGTATTTT	CASSPSLFSTDTQYF
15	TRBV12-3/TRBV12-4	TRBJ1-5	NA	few	TGTGCCAGCAGTGCTAGGGGGTTTAGCAATCAGCCCCAGCATTTT	CASSARGFSNQPQHF
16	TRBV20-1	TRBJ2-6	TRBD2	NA	TGCAGTGCTAGCGGGGGGGTTGGCAGAGGGGCCAACGTCCTGACTTTC	CSASGGVGRGANVLTF
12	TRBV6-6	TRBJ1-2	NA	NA	TGTGACAGCAGTTCCAGGAAGGGTGGCTACACCTTC	CDSSSRKGGYTF
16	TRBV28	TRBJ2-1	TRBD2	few	TGTGCCAGCAGCGCTCCCGGGACTAGCCCTTTCGATGAGCAGTTCTTC	CASSAPGTSPFDEQFF
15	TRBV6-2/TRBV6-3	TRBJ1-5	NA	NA	TGTGCCAGCAGTTACTCGGGGACTCGGGGACAGCCCCAGCATTTT	CASSYSGTRGQPQHF
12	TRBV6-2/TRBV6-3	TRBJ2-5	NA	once	TGTGCCAGCACCCGTAGCGTGGAGACCCAGTACTTC	CASTRSVETQYF
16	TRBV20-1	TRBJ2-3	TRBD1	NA	TGCAGTGCTAGTAATGGACAGGGGGCGCGTCCAGATACGCAGTATTTT	CSASNGQGARPDTQYF
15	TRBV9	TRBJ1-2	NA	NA	TGTGCCAGCAGCGCGGTTGGGGAAGATCATAGTGGCTACACCTTC	CASSAVGEDHSGYTF
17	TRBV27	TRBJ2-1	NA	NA	TGTGCCAGCAGTTTCTTTGCCCCGGGACGGCGTATCAATGAGCAGTTCTTC	CASSFFAPGRRINEQFF
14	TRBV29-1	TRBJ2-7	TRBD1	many	TGCAGCGTCTCCGGGACAGTCAGCTCCTACGAGCAGTACTTC	CSVSGTVSSYEQYF
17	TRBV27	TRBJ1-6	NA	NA	TGTGCCAACAGTTACGGGGGGACACCCGCTTATAATTCACCCCTCCACTTT	CANSYGGTPAYNSPLHF
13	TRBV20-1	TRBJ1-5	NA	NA	TGCAGTGCTAGAGGTCCGGGGGGGCAGCCCCAGCATTTT	CSARGPGGQPQHF
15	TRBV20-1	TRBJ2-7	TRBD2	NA	TGCAGTGCTAGTAGTGCTAGCGGGGCCTACAATGAGCAGTACTTC	CSASSASGAYNEQYF
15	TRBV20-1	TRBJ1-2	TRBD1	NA	TGCAGTGCCCAAAATCCGGGACAGGGGGACTATGGCCACACCTTC	CSAQNPGQGDYGHTF
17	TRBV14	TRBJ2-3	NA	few	TGTGCCAGCAGCCAAGATTGGTGGCAGTCTAGCACAGATACGCAGTATTTT	CASSQDWWQSSTDTQYF
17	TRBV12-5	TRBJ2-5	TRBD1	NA	TGTGCTAGTGGTTTGACCCCCGCCGGGACAGGTCAAGAGACCCAGTACTTC	CASGLTPAGTGQETQYF
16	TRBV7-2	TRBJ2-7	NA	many	TGTGCCAGCACCCACCGGGGCGGGGCCATCTCCTACGAGCAGTACTTC	CASTHRGGAISYEQYF
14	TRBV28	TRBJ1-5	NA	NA	TGTGCCAGCAGTATCGAGCACCGCAATCAGCCCCAGCATTTT	CASSIEHRNQPQHF
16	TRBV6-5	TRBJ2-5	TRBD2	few	TGTGCCAGCAGTTCCTGGACTAGCGGGAGCGAACAGACCCAGTACTTC	CASSSWTSGSEQTQYF
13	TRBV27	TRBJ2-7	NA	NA	TGTGCCAGCAAACTCGCCGGGGGCTACGAGCAGTACTTC	CASKLAGGYEQYF
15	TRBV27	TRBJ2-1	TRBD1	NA	TGTGCCAGCAATTTAGACAGGGGAAGGTACAATGAGCAGTTCTTC	CASNLDRGRYNEQFF
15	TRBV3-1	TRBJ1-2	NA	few	TGTGCCAGCAGCCTTGCGGGGGAGGAGGACTATGGCTACACCTTC	CASSLAGEEDYGYTF
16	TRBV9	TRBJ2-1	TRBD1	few	TGTGCCAGCAGCGTAGCCGGACAGGGTTCCTACAATGAGCAGTTCTTC	CASSVAGQGSYNEQFF
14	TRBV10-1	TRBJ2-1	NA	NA	TGCGCCGGCAGTGAGTCGGGACCACACAATGAGCAGTTCTTC	CAGSESGPHNEQFF
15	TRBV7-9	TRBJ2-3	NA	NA	TGTGCCAGCAGCACAAGACTAGGCCAGACAGATACGCAGTATTTT	CASSTRLGQTDTQYF
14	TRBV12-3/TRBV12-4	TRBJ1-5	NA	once	TGTGCCAGCAGTTTAGGGGAAGTCAATCAGCCCCAGCATTTT	CASSLGEVNQPQHF
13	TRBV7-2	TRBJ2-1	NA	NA	TGTGCCAGCAGCGCAAGGAGGTGGGATGAGCAGTTCTTC	CASSARRWDEQFF
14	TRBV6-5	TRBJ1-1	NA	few	TGTGCCAGCAGTTACTCCACAGGTGCAGTAGAAGCTTTCTTT	CASSYSTGAVEAFF
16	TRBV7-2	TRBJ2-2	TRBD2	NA	TGTGCCAGCAGCTTCCTGAGCGGGGCGAACACCGGGGAGCTGTTTTTT	CASSFLSGANTGELFF
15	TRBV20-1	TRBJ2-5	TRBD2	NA	TGCAGTGCCTTCCCCGGCGGGAGTCGGCGAGAGACCCAGTACTTC	CSAFPGGSRRETQYF
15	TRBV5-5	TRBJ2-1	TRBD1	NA	TGTGCCGGCAGTCGACAGGGGGGTCCCTACAATGAGCAGTTCTTC	CAGSRQGGPYNEQFF
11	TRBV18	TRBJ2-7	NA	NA	TGTGCAAGCTCCATCAAATACGAGCAGTACTTC	CASSIKYEQYF
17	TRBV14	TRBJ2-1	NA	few	TGTGCCAGCAGCCCCTGGGCCCACTTAACCTCCTACAATGAGCAGTTCTTC	CASSPWAHLTSYNEQFF
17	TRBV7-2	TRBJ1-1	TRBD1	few	TGTGCCAGCAGCTTAGAGCGCGGGACAGGGTTGTACACTGAAGCTTTCTTT	CASSLERGTGLYTEAFF
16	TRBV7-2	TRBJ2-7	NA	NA	TGTGCCAGCAGCTTAGTGGGGCGGGGCGGGACCTACGAGCAGTACTTC	CASSLVGRGGTYEQYF
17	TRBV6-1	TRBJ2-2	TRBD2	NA	TGTGCCAGCAGTAAGACTAGCGGGGGGCTCCACACCGGGGAGCTGTTTTTT	CASSKTSGGLHTGELFF
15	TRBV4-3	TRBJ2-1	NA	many	TGCGCCAGCAGCCAAGGCGAAGAGGACCACAATGAGCAGTTCTTC	CASSQGEEDHNEQFF
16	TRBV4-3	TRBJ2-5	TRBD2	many	TGCGCCAGCAGCCCGATTGTTAGCGGGGTGACGGAGACCCAGTACTTC	CASSPIVSGVTETQYF